This T cell receptor (beta chain) originates from a study of blood T cell repertoires in COVID-19. Study information: Samples representing acute and convalescent COVID-19 were sourced from the United States, Italy and Spain. Nucleic acid was either cDNA or gDNA, and it came from T cells, B-cell-depleted T cells, or PBMCs.

The CDR3 sequence is 12 residues long. The germline CDR1 and CDR2 sequences are SGHRS and YFSETQ. With 2 bases removed from V and 3 bases from J, the gap between germline ends came to 5 bases. Profiling relied on immunoSEQ multiplex PCR, and the TCRdb table lists in-frame clones only, not all of them. The data show about 300,000 clones, with roughly 88% seen just once and approximately 7.2% held by the top ten. The receptor's source is a woman under 40 who had recovered from COVID-19. The sample taken for sequencing was peripheral blood. The J gene is TRBJ1-1, the V gene TRBV5-1; D is unresolved. The CDR3 region is CASSFADTEAFF. The CDR3 nucleotides read TGCGCCAGCAGCTTTGCGGACACTGAAGCTTTCTTT.